This TCR beta chain was profiled in a study of shared clonotypes between healthy human individuals (dated by TCRdb to 2020 to 2021). Regarding the study in general: The cohort included a few men and two women between 18 and 49 years of age. To increase sequencing depth and limit assay-specific biases, different laboratories used diverse techniques to prepare libraries and sequence TCR repertoires. Leukapheresis yielded between about 0.85 and 10 billion PBMCs per donor. For each donor, CD4 naive and CD4 memory were each given three plates, CD8 naive was given two plates, and CD8 memory was given one plate. The study deeply sequenced blood TCR repertoires of about 5 healthy adults to estimate repertoire size and the extent of clonotype sharing between individuals.

Healthy HIV-negative adults with no recently reported acute infections or vaccinations were included as donors. Every donor was a Caucasian adult residing in Nashville, Tennessee, USA. CD4+ T cells were enriched by magnetic negative selection, after which naive cells were positively selected on CD45RA and the negative fraction was taken as the memory subset. After blood collection by leukapheresis, PBMCs were isolated using Ficoll-Histopaque density gradient centrifugation and then cryopreserved in the vapor phase of liquid nitrogen. Purity and quantity of every magnetically sorted T cell population were checked by analytical flow cytometry. Each sorted fraction had its genomic DNA isolated and then quantified by UV absorbance on a Nanodrop 2000c. A distance of 18 bases separates the germline ends of V and J, which lose 0 bases and 7 bases respectively. The CDR3 numbers 16 residues from cysteine through phenylalanine. The kept DNA is CDR3 alone, 48 bases in frame from the first base. CDR1 MNHNY and CDR2 SVGAGI were looked up in the germline V gene (reference sequence).

Broad study findings and their caveats: Estimated clonotype richness was generally larger for naive than for memory subsets. Rarefaction of sorted-subset datasets indicated incomplete sequencing despite the large sequencing depth. Compared with non-shared clonotypes, clonotypes shared by all four sorted-subset donors had higher generation probabilities. Sampling was restricted to blood, and TCR repertoires in tissue are likely to differ from TCR repertoires in blood. The small number of donors limited the genetic and exposure-history diversity represented. When a few donors were compared, the shared fraction of clonotypes was about 5.4% for naive CD4, approximately 3.3% for naive CD8, more than 2% for memory CD4, and less than 0.5% for memory CD8. Pairwise subsampling led to the expectation that sequencing depth would affect the degree of clonotype sharing among donors.

TCR CDR3 regions were amplified from genomic DNA by multiplex PCR using the deep immunoSEQ assay. Extracted genomic DNA from each cell subset was distributed evenly across all wells of several immunoSEQ 96-well plates, and each plate was treated as a replicate. Each replicate PCR for sorted subsets received roughly 0.2 ug genomic DNA, equal to roughly 30,000 T cell genomes. Purified libraries were quantified with a Qubit 3.0 fluorometer, sized on a Bioanalyzer 2100, and re-quantified with the KAPA Library Quantification kit. Every immunoSEQ 96-well plate was sequenced on a dedicated single-read 150-cycle Illumina NextSeq 550 flow cell. The original methods were these. Because the immunoSEQ output included only junctional sequences and no quality scores, the filtering could not be the same as the filtering used for full-length reads. To assign V/J genes and CDR3, sequences were annotated against IMGT germline references using PyIR, a Python wrapper for IgBLAST v1.9. Reads were filtered out if the reads had weak V/J assignments (E-value above 1e-6), no CDR3, stop codons, out-of-frame junctions, or ambiguous translated residues. V3J clonotypes were defined as sequences sharing the same inferred V gene, J gene, and CDR3 amino acid sequence. The percentage overlap between two repertoires was calculated by dividing the number of shared unique clonotypes by the size of the smaller repertoire. RTK rarefaction, the Chao1 estimator, and Recon v2.1 estimates of unobserved clonotypes were used to assess repertoire richness. For all TCRbeta clonotypes obtained by the gDNA method from a few donors, generation probabilities were computed with OLGA. The source is immuneACCESS, and TCRdb retained only in-frame sequences with V and J called. Part of the clones is not carried over; for the studies checked, unresolved V genes explain less than half of this, and the remainder is unexplained. D and trimming were read from the DNA, whereas the V and J calls and clone size are those reported in that table. This sample lists 2 million to 3 million clones; just over 90% were detected once. Over 0.12% of the sample is taken by the ten largest.

This clone appeared a single time. No antigen is known for it. The input lacks base qualities; no much larger clone sits a single base away. The chain joins TRBV6-6 to TRBJ1-2; 5 matching bases give a weak D call of TRBD1. The sequence was obtained from a man aged 18 to 30 in good health. Sequencing used naive CD4+ T cells sorted from blood. Read against the paper, the sample's cell subset or site label means: CD45RA+ positively selected. The CDR3 region: CASSYSEGISGGGYTF. The bases are TGTGCCAGCAGTTACTCCGAAGGCATCTCCGGGGGTGGCTACACCTTC.